The 32 T cell receptor beta chains reported below all come from one sample, sequenced in a study of T cell responses to AZD1222 COVID-19 vaccine. Data came from immunoSEQ multiplex PCR; TCRdb stores just in-frame clones and leaves some out. The sample includes 200,000 to 300,000 clones, approximately 95% of them seen just once. The sample in question was peripheral blood, obtained on day 0 of AZD1222 vaccination. These receptors were collected from an adult in good health.

The chain combines TRBV6-1 with TRBJ2-7; D is undetermined. The CDR3 covers 12 residues. Trimming removed 1 base from V and 3 bases from J, with 4 bases in between. CDR1 and CDR2 (germline): MNHNS, SASEGT. CDR3 residues: CASSEVYYEQYF. The DNA of the CDR3 is TGTGCCAGCAGTGAAGTGTACTACGAGCAGTACTTC.

In this sample, this clone turned up once. The genes are TRBV13 and TRBJ2-7, with D possibly matching TRBD2 (5 bases). The CDR3 length is 14 residues. Germline CDR1 reads PRHDT; CDR2 reads FYEKMQ (reference sequence). V lost 3 bases and J 4 bases, leaving 13 bases between the germline ends. The CDR3 coding sequence is TGTGCCAGCAGCTTGCCGCCGAGGGAGTACGAGCAGTACTTC. This encodes CASSLPPREYEQYF.

The CDR3 DNA sequence: TGTGCCAGCAGTTTGGACCGACAGGGGCGCCGCCAGCAGTACTTC. It specifies CASSLDRQGRRQQYF. This chain joins TRBV28 and TRBJ2-7; TRBD1 aligns across 8 bases. V lost 3 bases and J lost 8; bases outside the gene matches: 12. CDR1 is MDHEN, CDR2 SYDVKM, per germline. CDR3 length equals 15 residues.

This chain uses TRBV19 with TRBJ2-7, with 15 bases that match TRBD2. The germline V gene encodes CDR1 LNHDA and CDR2 SQIVND (reference sequence). The CDR3 is 16 amino acids. Trimming removed 0 bases from V and 6 bases from J; junction bases left unmatched: 3. CDR3 bases: TGTGCCAGTAGTATAGATGGGGGACTAGCGGGAGGCGAGCAGTACTTC. Its translation: CASSIDGGLAGGEQYF.

V and J are TRBV7-3 and TRBJ2-7; TRBD2 aligns across 9 bases. CDR1 is SGHTA, CDR2 FQGTGA, per germline. V shed 5 bases and J 7 bases; nucleotides not matched to a gene: 15. CDR3 length: 16 residues. DNA for the CDR3: TGTGCCAGCAGCCCCCCCATGGAGCGGGAGGTTCATGAGCAGTACTTC. Protein product: CASSPPMEREVHEQYF.

V is TRBV5-1 and J is TRBJ1-4; 7 nucleotides agree with TRBD1. V lost 4 bases to trimming and J lost 8 bases; unmatched junction nucleotides: 14. The CDR3 length is 16 residues. CDR1 and CDR2 (germline): SGHRS, YFSETQ. CDR3: CASSPGRGGGEEKLFF. The CDR3 nucleotides read TGCGCCAGCAGCCCCGGCCGGGGAGGGGGCGAGGAAAAACTGTTTTTT.

This rearrangement joins TRBV3-1 (or the pseudogene TRBV3-2) to TRBJ1-2; a weak D match, TRBD1 (6 bases). The CDR3 runs to 13 residues. V was shortened by 6 bases and J by 9 bases, with 17 bases between the two germline ends. Germline CDR1 LGHDT, CDR2 YNNKEL (reference sequence). CDR3 bases: TGTGCCAGCAGTCTCGGGGGCGCGGGGAGCTACACCTTC. This gives the protein CASSLGGAGSYTF.

V usage is TRBV28 and J usage is TRBJ2-2; weak D call: TRBD1 (5 bases). V was clipped by 7 bases and J by 2 bases, with 8 bases between them. Germline V lookup: CDR1 MDHEN, CDR2 SYDVKM. The CDR3 sequence is 13 residues long. In DNA, the CDR3 is TGTGCCAGCATAAGGGGCAACACCGGGGAGCTGTTTTTT. Translated: CASIRGNTGELFF.

The rearrangement joins TRBV28 to TRBJ1-5, with 8 bases matching TRBD1. The germline V gene encodes CDR1 MDHEN and CDR2 SYDVKM. The length of the CDR3 is 13 residues. V lost 9 bases to trimming and J lost 5 bases; unmatched junction nucleotides: 6. Here the CDR3 reads CASTRQGYQPQHF. DNA of the CDR3: TGTGCCAGTACCCGACAGGGGTATCAGCCCCAGCATTTT.

The CDR3 DNA reads as TGTGCCAGCAGCTCCCTCGGGGGGCTATTCACCGGGGAGCTGTTTTTT. Translating it yields CASSSLGGLFTGELFF. The V and J genes are TRBV11-2 and TRBJ2-2; D might be TRBD2 (7 bases). Trimming pared 4 bases from V and 4 bases from J, leaving 16 bases between. CDR3 length equals 16 residues. CDR1 SGHAT and CDR2 FQNNGV come from the germline V gene.

This chain joins TRBV28 and TRBJ2-2; D call uncertain. The V gene's germline CDR1 is MDHEN and CDR2 SYDVKM. With 3 bases removed from V and 7 bases from J, the gap between germline ends came to 9 bases. CDR3 size: 13 residues. For the CDR3, the DNA is TGTGCCAGCAGTTTTCTAGTCGGCGGGGAGCTGTTTTTT. It yields the protein CASSFLVGGELFF.

This clone was seen only once. The chain combines TRBV5-1 with TRBJ2-5; 11 nucleotides agree with TRBD2. The CDR3 spans 16 residues. V lost 2 bases and J lost 5; bases outside the gene matches: 8. CDR1 and CDR2 (germline): SGHRS, YFSETQ. CDR3 nucleotide sequence: TGCGCCAGCAGCTTTCAGGCTAGCGGGGGGTCGGAGACCCAGTACTTC. This codes for CASSFQASGGSETQYF.

This sequence joins TRBV7-2 and TRBJ2-3, with 9 bases that match TRBD1. Losses at the gene ends were 5 bases for V and 11 bases for J; bases not matched to a gene: 11. Germline V gives CDR1 SGHTA, CDR2 FQGNSA. The CDR3 is 14 amino acids. CDR3 loop: CASSLGTGIMKQYF. DNA for the CDR3: TGTGCCAGCAGCCTCGGGACAGGGATAATGAAGCAGTATTTT.

This sequence joins TRBV24-1 and TRBJ2-7, with 8 bases that match TRBD1. Germline V lookup: CDR1 KGHDR, CDR2 SFDVKD. This CDR3 comprises 14 residues. V lost 3 bases to trimming and J lost 5 bases; unmatched junction nucleotides: 5. The CDR3 DNA reads TGTGCCACCAGTGATGGCAGGGGGCGTCACGAGCAGTACTTC. It specifies CATSDGRGRHEQYF.

V usage is TRBV24-1 and J usage is TRBJ2-3; D is ambiguous. The CDR3 consists of 16 residues. Per the germline V gene, CDR1 is KGHDR and CDR2 is SFDVKD. Trimming took 1 base from V and 0 from J, leaving 10 bases between them. The CDR3 sequence: CATSDFGVSSTDTQYF. CDR3 in DNA: TGTGCCACCAGTGATTTTGGAGTCTCTAGCACAGATACGCAGTATTTT.

The chain couples TRBV7-2 to TRBJ2-7; 7 bases match TRBD2. Trimming removed 1 base from V and 7 bases from J; junction bases left unmatched: 7. This CDR3 has 14 amino acids. Germline V lookup: CDR1 SGHTA, CDR2 FQGNSA. CDR3: CASSLVGGPGEQYF. The CDR3 nucleotides are TGTGCCAGCAGCTTAGTGGGAGGGCCGGGTGAGCAGTACTTC.

The chain carries TRBV30 and TRBJ2-1; D gene ambiguous. Per the germline V gene, CDR1 is GTSNPN and CDR2 is SVGIG (reference sequence). The CDR3 length is 16 residues. V was pared by 2 bases and J by 3 bases, with 17 bases between. Here the CDR3 reads CAWSTVRTSHYNEQFF. The CDR3 DNA is TGTGCCTGGAGTACAGTACGAACTTCCCACTACAATGAGCAGTTCTTC.

The V call is TRBV28, the J call TRBJ1-5; 7 positions match TRBD1. V trimming: 4 bases; J trimming: 4 bases; junction bases outside the gene matches: 4. This CDR3 spans 14 amino acids. The V gene's germline CDR1 is MDHEN and CDR2 SYDVKM. The CDR3 region has the DNA TGTGCCAGCAGTTCGACAGGGAAAAATCAGCCCCAGCATTTT. Its protein product is CASSSTGKNQPQHF.

This clone was detected only a few times. This rearrangement joins TRBV6-1 to TRBJ1-5; a weak D match, TRBD1 (5 bases). V lost 2 bases and J lost 6, with 8 bases in between. CDR3 size: 13 residues. CDR1 MNHNS and CDR2 SASEGT come from the germline V gene. CDR3 protein: CASSEQGAQPQHF. The CDR3 coding sequence is TGTGCCAGCAGTGAACAGGGCGCTCAGCCCCAGCATTTT.

The chain uses TRBV19 and TRBJ2-5; 7 positions agree with TRBD1. The CDR3 spans 15 residues. The V and J ends lost 6 bases and 0 bases, in that order; junction bases with no gene match: 7. Germline loops: CDR1 LNHDA, CDR2 SQIVND (reference sequence). The CDR3 sequence: CASRAGTANQETQYF. For the CDR3, the DNA is TGTGCCAGTAGGGCTGGGACAGCAAACCAAGAGACCCAGTACTTC.

The gene calls are TRBV19 and TRBJ2-7; 7 bases line up with TRBD1. Germline CDR1 reads LNHDA; CDR2 reads SQIVND (reference sequence). After removal of 4 bases from V and 0 bases from J, the junction contained 3 bases not matched to a gene. The CDR3 loop spans 14 amino acids. The CDR3 region is CASSKGTASYEQYF. CDR3 bases: TGTGCCAGTAGTAAAGGGACAGCCTCCTACGAGCAGTACTTC.

The chain is built from TRBV19 and TRBJ2-7; maybe TRBD2 (5 bases). Between the trimmed V and J ends, which lost 6 bases and 2 bases, there was a span of 14 bases. The V gene's germline CDR1 is LNHDA and CDR2 SQIVND (reference sequence). The CDR3 totals 14 residues. In DNA form, the CDR3 reads TGTGCCAGTAGCCACATCGGGGTCCCCTACGAGCAGTACTTC. This sequence encodes CASSHIGVPYEQYF.

The chain uses TRBV18 and TRBJ1-1; D is unclear. Germline V gene lookup returns CDR1 KGHSH and CDR2 LQKENI. V gave up 2 bases and J gave up 1 base, with 11 bases separating them. This CDR3 has 15 amino acids. CDR3 coding DNA: TGTGCCAGCTCACCATCCTGGGCAGGGAACACTGAAGCTTTCTTT. Residues: CASSPSWAGNTEAFF.

The chain carries TRBV18 and TRBJ2-2; 8 positions agree with TRBD2. This CDR3 has 19 residues. The germline gives CDR1 KGHSH, CDR2 LQKENI. V lost 3 bases to trimming and J lost 4 bases; unmatched junction nucleotides: 16. The CDR3 sequence: CASSPPPGRGGRSTGELFF. The CDR3 bases are TGTGCCAGCTCACCTCCACCGGGCCGCGGGGGGCGCAGCACCGGGGAGCTGTTTTTT.

The chain combines TRBV24-1 with TRBJ1-1; D may be TRBD1 (6 bases). The CDR3 runs 13 residues. V shed 4 bases and J shed 8 bases, with 13 bases lying between them. Looked up from germline, CDR1 is KGHDR and CDR2 is SFDVKD. CDR3 protein: CATSDSLGAEAFF. The CDR3 DNA reads TGTGCCACCAGTGACTCCCTGGGGGCGGAAGCTTTCTTT.

V usage is TRBV28 and J usage is TRBJ1-2; D uncertain. Trimming cost V 6 bases and J 0 bases, with 8 bases left between them. The CDR3 sequence is 13 residues long. Germline V gene sequence: CDR1 MDHEN, CDR2 SYDVKM. CDR3 DNA: TGTGCCAGCAGGGAGACACCTAACTATGGCTACACCTTC. It specifies CASRETPNYGYTF.

This clone was observed once. The genes are TRBV3-1 (or the pseudogene TRBV3-2) and TRBJ1-3, with no clear D. This CDR3 is 15 amino acids long. Germline V gives CDR1 LGHDT, CDR2 YNNKEL (reference sequence). The V end was cut by 5 bases, the J end by 4 bases, with 15 bases between. The CDR3: CASSLQSIGGNTIYF. The CDR3 coding sequence is TGTGCCAGCAGCTTACAGTCTATCGGAGGAAACACCATATATTTT.

This rearrangement joins TRBV7-3 to TRBJ2-1; 9 bases agree with TRBD2. The CDR3 totals 14 residues. V was clipped by 4 bases and J by 10 bases; unmatched bases: 8. CDR1 is SGHTA and CDR2 is FQGTGA in the germline V gene. The CDR3 bases are TGTGCCAGCAGCTCCCCGACTAGCGGCAACGAGCAGTTCTTC. Translation: CASSSPTSGNEQFF. The entire variable domain, with the rest obtained from reference TRBV7-3 and TRBJ2-1, is as follows: GAGVSQTPSNKVTEKGKYVELRCDPISGHTALYWYRQSLGQGPEFLIYFQGTGAADDSGLPNDRFFAVRPEGSVSTLKIQRTERGDSAVYLCASSSPTSGNEQFFGPGTRLTVL.

The chain joins TRBV5-1 to TRBJ1-5; D uncertain. V lost 4 bases and J 4 bases, leaving 9 bases between the germline ends. CDR3 size: 13 residues. Germline V gene data show CDR1 as SGHRS and CDR2 as YFSETQ. This CDR3 is CASSREVNQPQHF. In DNA, the CDR3 is TGCGCCAGCAGCCGCGAGGTGAATCAGCCCCAGCATTTT.

The chain is built from TRBV19 and TRBJ2-5, with TRBD1 as a possible D gene (5 bases). V was pared by 5 bases and J by 5 bases, with 9 bases between. The CDR3 length is 12 residues. Germline lookup yields CDR1 LNHDA and CDR2 SQIVND (reference sequence). CDR3 residues: CASSRHRETQYF. CDR3 in DNA: TGTGCCAGTAGTCGCCACAGGGAGACCCAGTACTTC.

The chain carries TRBV19 and TRBJ2-5, with 7 nucleotides matching TRBD2. Germline CDR1 reads LNHDA; CDR2 reads SQIVND (reference sequence). The CDR3 contains 16 residues. The V gene end was trimmed by 5 bases and the J gene end by 0 bases; junction bases not matched to a gene: 9. In nucleotides, the CDR3 is TGTGCCAGTAGTCCCTTCTTGGCGGGGGACCAAGAGACCCAGTACTTC. It encodes CASSPFLAGDQETQYF.

This chain uses TRBV3-1 (or the pseudogene TRBV3-2) with TRBJ1-1, with a possible D match to TRBD1 (5 bases). Deletions cut 3 bases from V and 5 bases from J, with 10 bases between. Germline CDR1 is LGHDT and CDR2 is YNNKEL (reference sequence). The length of the CDR3 is 13 residues. CDR3 DNA sequence: TGTGCCAGCAGCCAGGGGCTGGAGACTGAAGCTTTCTTT. Translated: CASSQGLETEAFF.